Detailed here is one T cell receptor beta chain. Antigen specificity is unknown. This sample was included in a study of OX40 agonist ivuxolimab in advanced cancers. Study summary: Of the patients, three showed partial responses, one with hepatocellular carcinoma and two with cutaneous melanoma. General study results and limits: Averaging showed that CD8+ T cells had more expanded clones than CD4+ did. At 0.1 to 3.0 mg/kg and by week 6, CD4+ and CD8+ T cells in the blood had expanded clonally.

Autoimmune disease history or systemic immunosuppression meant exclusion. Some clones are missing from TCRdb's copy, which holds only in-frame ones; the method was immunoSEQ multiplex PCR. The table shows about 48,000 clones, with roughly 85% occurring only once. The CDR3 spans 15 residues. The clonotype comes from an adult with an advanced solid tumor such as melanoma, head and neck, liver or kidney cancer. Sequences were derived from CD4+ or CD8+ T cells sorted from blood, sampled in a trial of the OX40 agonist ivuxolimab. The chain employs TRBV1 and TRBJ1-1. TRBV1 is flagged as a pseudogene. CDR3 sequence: CTPQIVGLWDTEAFF. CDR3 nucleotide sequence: TGCACCCCCCAGATTGTAGGGTTGTGGGACACTGAAGCTTTCTTT.